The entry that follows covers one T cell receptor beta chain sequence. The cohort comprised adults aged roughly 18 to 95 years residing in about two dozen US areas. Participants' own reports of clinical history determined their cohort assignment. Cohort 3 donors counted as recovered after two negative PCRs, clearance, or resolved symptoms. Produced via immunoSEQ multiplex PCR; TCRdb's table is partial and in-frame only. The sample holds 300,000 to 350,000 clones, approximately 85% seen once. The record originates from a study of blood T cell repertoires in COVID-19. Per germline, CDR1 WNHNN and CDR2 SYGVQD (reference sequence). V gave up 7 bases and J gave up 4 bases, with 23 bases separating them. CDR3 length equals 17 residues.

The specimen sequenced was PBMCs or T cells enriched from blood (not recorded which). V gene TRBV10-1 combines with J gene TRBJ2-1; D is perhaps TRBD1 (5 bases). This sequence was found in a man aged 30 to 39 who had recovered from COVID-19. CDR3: CASKSPSQGFFYNEQFF. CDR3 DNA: TGCGCCAGCAAATCCCCTTCGCAGGGTTTTTTTTACAATGAGCAGTTCTTC.